This T cell receptor (beta chain) was sequenced for a study of blood T cell repertoires in COVID-19. Study background: Specimens from acute and convalescent COVID-19 originated in the United States, Italy and Spain.

Authors' processing steps: Reference gene primer amplification gave estimated nucleated cell counts. The repertoire was sequenced with immunoSEQ multiplex PCR; TCRdb's copy has only in-frame clones and lacks some. V, J and clone size are those of that table, while D and trimming were read from the DNA. This sample carries tens of thousands of clones, about 74% of them seen once, and the ten largest clones take 2% to 2.5%. Trimming took off 0 bases at V and 7 bases at J, with 9 bases between the two ends. The CDR3 loop spans 13 amino acids. Per the germline V gene, CDR1 is LGHNA and CDR2 is YNFKEQ. The Seattle patients joined while their infection was active and were tracked longitudinally afterward.

The clonotype originates from a man in his 70s with COVID-19, enrolled during active disease. The V and J genes are TRBV4-2 and TRBJ1-1; no definite D call. The sequencing sample was made of peripheral blood. The CDR3 nucleotides read TGTGCCAGCAGCCAAGATCAGGCCGTTGAAGCTTTCTTT. This gives the protein CASSQDQAVEAFF.